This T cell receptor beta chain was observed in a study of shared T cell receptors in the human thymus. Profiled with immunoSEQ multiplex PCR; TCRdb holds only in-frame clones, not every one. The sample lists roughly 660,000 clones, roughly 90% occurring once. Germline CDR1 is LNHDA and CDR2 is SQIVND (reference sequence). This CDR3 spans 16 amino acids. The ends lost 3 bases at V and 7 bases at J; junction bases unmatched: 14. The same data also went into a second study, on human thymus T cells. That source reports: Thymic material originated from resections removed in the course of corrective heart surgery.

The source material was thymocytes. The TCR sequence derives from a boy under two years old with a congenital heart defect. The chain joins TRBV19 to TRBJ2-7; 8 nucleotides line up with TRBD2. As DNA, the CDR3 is TGTGCCAGTAGTATCCCGCCGGGACTAGACCCTCGGGAGCAGTACTTC. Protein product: CASSIPPGLDPREQYF.